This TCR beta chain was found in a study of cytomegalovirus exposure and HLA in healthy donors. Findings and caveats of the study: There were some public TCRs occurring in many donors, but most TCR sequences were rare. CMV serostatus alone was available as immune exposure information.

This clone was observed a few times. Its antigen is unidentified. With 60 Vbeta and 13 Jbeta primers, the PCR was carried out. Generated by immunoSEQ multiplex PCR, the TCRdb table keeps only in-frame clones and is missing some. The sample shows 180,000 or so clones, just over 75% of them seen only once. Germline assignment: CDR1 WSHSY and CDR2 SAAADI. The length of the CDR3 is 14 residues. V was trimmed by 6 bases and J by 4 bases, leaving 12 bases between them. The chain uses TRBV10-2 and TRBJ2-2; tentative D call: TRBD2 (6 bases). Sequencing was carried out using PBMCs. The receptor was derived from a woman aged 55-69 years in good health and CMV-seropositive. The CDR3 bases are TGCGCCAGCAGGGGGGACTTTCCCACCGGGGAGCTGTTTTTT. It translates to CASRGDFPTGELFF.